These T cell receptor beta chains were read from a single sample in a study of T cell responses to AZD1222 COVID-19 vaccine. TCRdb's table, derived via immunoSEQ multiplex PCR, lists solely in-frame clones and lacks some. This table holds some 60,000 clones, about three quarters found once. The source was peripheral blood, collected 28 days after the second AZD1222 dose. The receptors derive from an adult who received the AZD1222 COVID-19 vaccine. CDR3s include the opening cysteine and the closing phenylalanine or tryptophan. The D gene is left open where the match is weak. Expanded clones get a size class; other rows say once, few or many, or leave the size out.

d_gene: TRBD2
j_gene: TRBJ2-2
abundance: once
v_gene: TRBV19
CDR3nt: TGTGCCAGTAGTGGGACTAGCGAAACCGGGGAGCTGTTTTTT
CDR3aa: CASSGTSETGELFF

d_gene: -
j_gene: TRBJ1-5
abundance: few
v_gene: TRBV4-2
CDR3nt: TGTGCCAGCAGCCAAGATGGGACTGATAATCAGCCCCAGCATTTT
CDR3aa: CASSQDGTDNQPQHF

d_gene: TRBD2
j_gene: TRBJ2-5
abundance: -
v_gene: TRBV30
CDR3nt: TGTGCCTGGGGCCCTCGGCAGCGGGGGGGAGAGACCCAGTACTTC
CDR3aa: CAWGPRQRGGETQYF

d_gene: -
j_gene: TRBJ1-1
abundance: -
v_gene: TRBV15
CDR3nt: TGTGCCACCAGCCCCGCCCGACACCTCGAAGCTTTCTTT
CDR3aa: CATSPARHLEAFF

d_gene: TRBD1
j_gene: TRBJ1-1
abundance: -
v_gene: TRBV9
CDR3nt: TGTGCCAGCAGCCCGCGACAGGGGCAAACTGAAGCTTTCTTT
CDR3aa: CASSPRQGQTEAFF

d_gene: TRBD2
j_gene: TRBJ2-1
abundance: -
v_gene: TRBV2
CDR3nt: TGTGCCAGCAGTGCTTTTAGCGGGGACAATGAGCAGTTCTTC
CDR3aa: CASSAFSGDNEQFF

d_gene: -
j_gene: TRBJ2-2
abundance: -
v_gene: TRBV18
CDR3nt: TGTGCCAGCTCACCGGAAGAGACTAGAGCGAACACCGGGGAGCTGTTTTTT
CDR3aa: CASSPEETRANTGELFF

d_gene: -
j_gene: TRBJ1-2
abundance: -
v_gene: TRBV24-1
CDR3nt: TGTGCCACCAGTGTTGGGAGTTATGGCTACACCTTC
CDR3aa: CATSVGSYGYTF

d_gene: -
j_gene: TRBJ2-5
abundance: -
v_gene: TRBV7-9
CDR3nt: TGTGCCAGCAGCTCCACAGGGTCCTTGAAGACCCAGTACTTC
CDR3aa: CASSSTGSLKTQYF

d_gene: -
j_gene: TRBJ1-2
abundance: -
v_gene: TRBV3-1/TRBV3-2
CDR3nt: TGTGCCAGCAGCCAAGCAATTCACAGTTATGGCTACACCTTC
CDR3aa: CASSQAIHSYGYTF

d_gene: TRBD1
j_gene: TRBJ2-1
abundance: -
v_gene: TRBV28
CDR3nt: TGTGCCAGCAGTTTATACGGGACAGGGGGCTACAATGAGCAGTTCTTC
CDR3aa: CASSLYGTGGYNEQFF

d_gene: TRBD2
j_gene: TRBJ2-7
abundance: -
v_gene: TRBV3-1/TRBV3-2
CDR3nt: TGTGCCAGCACTCTGGCGGGGGGTGGCTACGAGCAGTACTTC
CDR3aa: CASTLAGGGYEQYF

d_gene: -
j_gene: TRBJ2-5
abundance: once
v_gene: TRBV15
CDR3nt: TGTGCCACCAGCAACCCGGCGGAGGGGCCAGAGACCCAGTACTTC
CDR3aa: CATSNPAEGPETQYF

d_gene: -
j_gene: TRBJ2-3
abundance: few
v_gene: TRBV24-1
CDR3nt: TGTGCCACCAGTGATGAGGGGAAGGGGGCAGATACGCAGTATTTT
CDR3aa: CATSDEGKGADTQYF

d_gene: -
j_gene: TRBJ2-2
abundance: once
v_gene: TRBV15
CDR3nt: TGTGCCACCAGCAGAGAATACGGGACGGGGAACACCGGGGAGCTGTTTTTT
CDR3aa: CATSREYGTGNTGELFF

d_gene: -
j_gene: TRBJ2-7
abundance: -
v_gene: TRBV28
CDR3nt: TGTGCCAGCAGTTTAAGTGGGACGTCGGGGCAGTACTTC
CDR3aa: CASSLSGTSGQYF

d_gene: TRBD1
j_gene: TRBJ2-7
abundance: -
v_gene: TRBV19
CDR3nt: TGTGCCAGTAGTTGGAGCCGGGACAGCTACGAGCAGTACTTC
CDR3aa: CASSWSRDSYEQYF

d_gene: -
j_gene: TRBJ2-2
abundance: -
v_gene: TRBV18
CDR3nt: TGTGCCAGCTCACTAGGAGAATACTCCGGGGGCACCGGGGAGCTGTTTTTT
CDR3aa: CASSLGEYSGGTGELFF